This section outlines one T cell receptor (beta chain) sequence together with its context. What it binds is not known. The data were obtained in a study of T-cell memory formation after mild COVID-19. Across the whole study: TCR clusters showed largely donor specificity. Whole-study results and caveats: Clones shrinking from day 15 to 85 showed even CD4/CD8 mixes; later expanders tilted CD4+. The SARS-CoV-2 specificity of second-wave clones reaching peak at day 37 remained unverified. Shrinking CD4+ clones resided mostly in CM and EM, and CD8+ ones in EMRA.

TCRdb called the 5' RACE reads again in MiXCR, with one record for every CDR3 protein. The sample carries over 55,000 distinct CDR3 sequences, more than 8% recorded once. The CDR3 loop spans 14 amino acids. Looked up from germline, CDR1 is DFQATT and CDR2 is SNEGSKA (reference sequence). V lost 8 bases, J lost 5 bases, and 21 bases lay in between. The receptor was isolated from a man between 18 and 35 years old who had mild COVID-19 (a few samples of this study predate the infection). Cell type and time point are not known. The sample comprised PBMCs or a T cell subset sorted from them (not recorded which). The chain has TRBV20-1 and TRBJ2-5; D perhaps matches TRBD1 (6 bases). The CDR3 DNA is TGCAGTCCTTTGCCCCACGCCCAGGGGGAGACCCAGTACTTC. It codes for CSPLPHAQGETQYF.